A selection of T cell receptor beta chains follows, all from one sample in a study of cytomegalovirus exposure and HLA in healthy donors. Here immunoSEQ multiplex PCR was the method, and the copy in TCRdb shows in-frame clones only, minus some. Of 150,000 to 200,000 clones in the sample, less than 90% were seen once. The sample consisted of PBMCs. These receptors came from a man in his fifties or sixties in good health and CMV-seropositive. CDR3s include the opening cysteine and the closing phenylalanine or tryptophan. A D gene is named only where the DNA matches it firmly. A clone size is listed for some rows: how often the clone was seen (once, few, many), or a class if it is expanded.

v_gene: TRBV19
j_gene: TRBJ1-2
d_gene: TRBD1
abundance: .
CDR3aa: CASRPQGAGGYTF
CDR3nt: TGTGCCAGTAGGCCACAGGGGGCGGGAGGCTACACCTTC

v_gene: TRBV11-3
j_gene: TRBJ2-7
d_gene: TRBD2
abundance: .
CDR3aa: CASSPRGGEQYF
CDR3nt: TGTGCCAGCAGCCCCCGGGGGGGCGAGCAGTACTTC

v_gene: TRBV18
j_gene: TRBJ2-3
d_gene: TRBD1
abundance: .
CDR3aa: CASSPLGQPTDTQYF
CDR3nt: TGTGCCAGCTCACCATTGGGACAGCCCACAGATACGCAGTATTTT

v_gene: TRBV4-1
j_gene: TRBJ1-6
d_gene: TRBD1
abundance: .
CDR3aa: CASSQDFSDRGNSPLHF
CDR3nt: TGCGCCAGCAGCCAAGATTTTTCGGACAGGGGTAATTCACCCCTCCACTTT

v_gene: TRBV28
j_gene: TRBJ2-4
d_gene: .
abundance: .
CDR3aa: CASRLGQAQNIQYF
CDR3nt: TGTGCCAGCAGATTAGGGCAGGCACAAAACATTCAGTACTTC

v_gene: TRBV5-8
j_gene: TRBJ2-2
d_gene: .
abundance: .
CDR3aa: CASSLDRTPNTGELFF
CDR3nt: TGTGCCAGCAGCTTAGACAGGACACCGAACACCGGGGAGCTGTTTTTT

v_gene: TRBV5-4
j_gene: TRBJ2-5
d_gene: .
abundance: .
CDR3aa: CASSALLGMETQYF
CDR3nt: TGTGCCAGCAGCGCCCTACTAGGGATGGAGACCCAGTACTTC

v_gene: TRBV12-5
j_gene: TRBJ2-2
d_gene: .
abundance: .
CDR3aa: CASGAEDTGELFF
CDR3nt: TGTGCTAGTGGAGCAGAGGATACCGGGGAGCTGTTTTTT

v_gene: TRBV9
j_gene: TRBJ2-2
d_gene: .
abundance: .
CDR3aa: CASSGLGGNTGELFF
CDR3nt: TGTGCCAGCAGCGGCCTCGGGGGGAACACCGGGGAGCTGTTTTTT

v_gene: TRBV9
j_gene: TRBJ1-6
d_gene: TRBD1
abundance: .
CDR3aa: CASSRGQGGFGPLHF
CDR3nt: TGTGCCAGCAGTAGAGGACAGGGAGGGTTTGGACCCCTCCACTTT

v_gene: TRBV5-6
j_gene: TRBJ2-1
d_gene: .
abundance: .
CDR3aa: CASSLGRGYNEQFF
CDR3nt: TGTGCCAGCAGCTTGGGCAGGGGCTACAATGAGCAGTTCTTC

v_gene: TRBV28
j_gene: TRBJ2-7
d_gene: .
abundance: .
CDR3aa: CASSYPAGAEQYF
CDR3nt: TGTGCCAGCAGCTACCCAGCAGGGGCCGAGCAGTACTTC

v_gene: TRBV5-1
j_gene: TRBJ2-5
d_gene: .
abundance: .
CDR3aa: CASSYGERSETQYF
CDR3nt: TGCGCCAGCAGTTACGGGGAAAGGTCAGAGACCCAGTACTTC

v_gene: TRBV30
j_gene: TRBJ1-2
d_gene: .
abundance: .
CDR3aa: CAWSPILGYTF
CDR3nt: TGTGCCTGGAGCCCAATACTTGGCTACACCTTC

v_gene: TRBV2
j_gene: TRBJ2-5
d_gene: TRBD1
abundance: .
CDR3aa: CANKDRGETQYF
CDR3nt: TGTGCCAACAAGGACAGGGGGGAGACCCAGTACTTC

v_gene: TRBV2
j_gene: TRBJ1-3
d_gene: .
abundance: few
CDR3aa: CASSELYSGNTIYF
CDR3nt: TGTGCCAGCAGTGAATTGTACTCTGGAAACACCATATATTTT

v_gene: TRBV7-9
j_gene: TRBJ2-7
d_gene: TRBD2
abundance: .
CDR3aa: CSSSSPHALTSVYEQYF
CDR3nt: TGTTCCAGCAGCTCCCCCCACGCCCTGACTAGCGTCTACGAGCAGTACTTC

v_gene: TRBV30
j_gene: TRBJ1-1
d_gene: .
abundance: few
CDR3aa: CAWSSLGMNTEAFF
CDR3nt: TGTGCCTGGAGTAGTCTCGGTATGAACACTGAAGCTTTCTTT

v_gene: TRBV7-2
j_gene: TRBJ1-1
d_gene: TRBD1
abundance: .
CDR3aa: CASSLQGRTEAFF
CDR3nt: TGTGCCAGCAGCCTACAGGGGCGCACTGAAGCTTTCTTT

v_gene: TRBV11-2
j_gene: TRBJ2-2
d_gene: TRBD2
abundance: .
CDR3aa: CASSLRRGGTGELFF
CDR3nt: TGTGCCAGCAGCTTAAGGCGGGGGGGCACCGGGGAGCTGTTTTTT

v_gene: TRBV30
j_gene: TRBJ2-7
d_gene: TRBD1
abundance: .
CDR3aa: CASGQVSYEQYF
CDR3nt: TGTGCCTCTGGACAGGTCTCCTACGAGCAGTACTTC

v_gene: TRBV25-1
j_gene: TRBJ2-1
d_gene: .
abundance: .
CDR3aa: CASSPPDYYNEQFF
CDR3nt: TGTGCCAGCAGCCCCCCGGACTATTACAATGAGCAGTTCTTC

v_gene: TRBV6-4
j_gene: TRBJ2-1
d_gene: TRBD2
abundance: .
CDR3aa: CASRQLAGDHNEQFF
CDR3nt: TGTGCCAGCAGACAACTAGCGGGAGACCACAATGAGCAGTTCTTC

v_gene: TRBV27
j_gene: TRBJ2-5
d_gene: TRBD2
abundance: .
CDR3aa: CASSLGSSGAQETQYF
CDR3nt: TGTGCCAGCAGTTTAGGTTCTAGCGGAGCACAAGAGACCCAGTACTTC

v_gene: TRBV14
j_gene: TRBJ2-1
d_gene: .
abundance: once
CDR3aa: CASSASGAALPRIEQFF
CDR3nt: TGTGCCAGCAGTGCCAGTGGGGCAGCGCTCCCCAGAATTGAGCAGTTCTTC

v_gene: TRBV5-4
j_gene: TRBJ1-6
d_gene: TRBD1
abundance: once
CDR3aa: CASSPGGTGTTPLHF
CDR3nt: TGTGCCAGCAGCCCGGGGGGGACAGGGACTACACCCCTCCACTTT

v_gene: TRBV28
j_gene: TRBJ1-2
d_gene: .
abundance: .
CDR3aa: CASRTNTGVGGYTF
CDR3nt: TGTGCCAGCAGGACCAATACCGGGGTCGGGGGCTACACCTTC

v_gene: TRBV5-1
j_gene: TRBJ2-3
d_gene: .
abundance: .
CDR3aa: CASSHPRDTQYF
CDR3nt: TGCGCCAGCAGCCACCCGCGAGATACGCAGTATTTT

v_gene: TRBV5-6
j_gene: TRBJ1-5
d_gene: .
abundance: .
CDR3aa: CASSSGTNQPQHF
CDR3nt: TGTGCCAGCAGCTCCGGTACCAATCAGCCCCAGCATTTT

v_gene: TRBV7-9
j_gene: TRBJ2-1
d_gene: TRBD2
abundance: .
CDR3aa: CASSSQGLDISNEQFF
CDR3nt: TGTGCCAGCAGCTCGCAGGGACTAGACATTAGCAATGAGCAGTTCTTC

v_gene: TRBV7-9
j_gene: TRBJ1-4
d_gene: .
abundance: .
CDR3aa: CASSSEGSTNEKLFF
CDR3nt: TGTGCCAGCAGCTCAGAGGGTTCAACTAATGAAAAACTGTTTTTT

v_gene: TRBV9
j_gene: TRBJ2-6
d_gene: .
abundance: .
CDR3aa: CASSVVAAGANVLTF
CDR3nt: TGTGCCAGCAGCGTAGTAGCTGCTGGGGCCAACGTCCTGACTTTC

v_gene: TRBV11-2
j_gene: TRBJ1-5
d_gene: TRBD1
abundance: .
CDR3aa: CASSRTGDDQPQHF
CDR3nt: TGTGCCAGCAGCCGGACAGGGGACGATCAGCCCCAGCATTTT

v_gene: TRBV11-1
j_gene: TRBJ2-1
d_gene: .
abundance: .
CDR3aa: CASSSRDKIYNEQFF
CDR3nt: TGTGCCAGCAGCTCACGGGACAAGATTTACAATGAGCAGTTCTTC

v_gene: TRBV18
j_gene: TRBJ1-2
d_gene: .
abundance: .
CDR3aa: CASSPRGGPNYGYTF
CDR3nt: TGTGCCAGCTCACCACGGGGGGGACCCAACTATGGCTACACCTTC

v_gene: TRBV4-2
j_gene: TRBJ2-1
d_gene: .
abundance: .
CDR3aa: CASSQVLDRGNEQFF
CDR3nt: TGTGCCAGCAGCCAAGTTCTGGACAGAGGGAATGAGCAGTTCTTC

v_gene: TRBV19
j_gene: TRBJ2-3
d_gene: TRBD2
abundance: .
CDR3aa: CASSTPRTSGGLPDTQYF
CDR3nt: TGTGCCAGTAGTACCCCTCGGACTAGCGGGGGGCTACCAGATACGCAGTATTTT

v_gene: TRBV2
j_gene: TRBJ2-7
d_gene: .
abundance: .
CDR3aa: CASSEADRTYEQYF
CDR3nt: TGTGCCAGCAGTGAAGCGGACAGAACCTACGAGCAGTACTTC

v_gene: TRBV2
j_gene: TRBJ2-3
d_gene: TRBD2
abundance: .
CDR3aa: CASRRTWTSGGSSTDTQYF
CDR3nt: TGTGCCAGCAGAAGAACTTGGACTAGCGGGGGGTCTAGCACAGATACGCAGTATTTT

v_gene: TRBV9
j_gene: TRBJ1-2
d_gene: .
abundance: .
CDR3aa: CASSVEAGVNYGYTF
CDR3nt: TGTGCCAGCAGCGTAGAGGCAGGGGTTAACTATGGCTACACCTTC

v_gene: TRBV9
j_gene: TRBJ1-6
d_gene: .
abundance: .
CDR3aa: CASSESGLYNSPLHF
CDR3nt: TGTGCCAGCAGCGAATCAGGCTTGTATAATTCACCCCTCCACTTT

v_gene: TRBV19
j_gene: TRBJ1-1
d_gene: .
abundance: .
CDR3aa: CASSIARMNTEAFF
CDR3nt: TGTGCCAGTAGTATAGCCAGAATGAACACTGAAGCTTTCTTT